Given below is one TCR beta chain in context. No antigen is known for it. Trimming cost V 4 bases and J 0 bases; bases outside gene matches: 9. This CDR3 is built from 16 residues. CDR1 is SGHRS, CDR2 YFSETQ, per germline. Only in-frame clones appear in the TCRdb table, and some are missing; sequencing was by immunoSEQ multiplex PCR. The sample carries about 91,000 clones, roughly 84% recorded once. This sample was included in a study of T cell responses to AZD1222 COVID-19 vaccine. Notes on the study in general: Dominant CD4 TCR responses targeted spike regions 160-218 and 743-854. AZD1222 recipients seropositive at baseline numbered only six.

Sequencing used peripheral blood, obtained on day 0 of AZD1222 vaccination. The V call is TRBV5-1, the J call TRBJ1-1, with TRBD1 matching over 7 bases. This receptor was identified in an adult in good health. As DNA, the CDR3 is TGCGCCAGCAGCAAAGGGACAGCCAACATGAACACTGAAGCTTTCTTT. This translates into CASSKGTANMNTEAFF.